Each of the 26 T cell receptor beta chains below was sequenced from the same sample in a study of T cell changes during pregnancy in multiple sclerosis (dated 2019 in TCRdb). Library creation used the immunoSEQ multiplex PCR assay. TCRdb provides this immuneACCESS table in a form limited to in-frame rearrangements. Some clones are lacking; in checked studies, under half of them reflect an unresolved V gene, and why the rest are absent is not known. The sample records approximately 32,000 clones, more than 90% of which are singletons. 5% to 6% of the sample rests with the top ten. Here the sequenced sample was peripheral blood, taken in the third trimester of pregnancy. These receptor sequences come from a female donor in good health, enrolled as a control in a pregnancy study.

Only one count was recorded for this clone. The genes are TRBV25-1 and TRBJ2-3; D not certain. The CDR3 contains 12 residues. The V and J ends lost 2 bases and 5 bases respectively, with 5 bases between them. The germline CDR1 and CDR2 sequences are MGHDK and SYGVNS. For the CDR3, the DNA is TGTGCCAGCAGTGAAGTTAGAGATACGCAGTATTTT. This encodes CASSEVRDTQYF.

J is TRBJ2-5 and V is TRBV12-2; the table gives TRBD1 as D, unverified against the DNA. TRBV12-2 is designated a pseudogene. The CDR3 runs 15 residues. The CDR3 region has the DNA TGTGCAAGTCGCCTGGGGGCAGTAGGGAAAGAGACCCAGTACTTC. It encodes CASRLGAVGKETQYF.

This sequence joins TRBV30 and TRBJ2-1; the D gene is possibly TRBD2 (5 bases). The CDR3 contains 14 residues. V was clipped by 2 bases and J by 4 bases, with 12 bases between them. Germline-derived CDR1 and CDR2 are GTSNPN and SVGIG (reference sequence). As DNA, the CDR3 is TGTGCCTGGAGTTCCTCCTCGGGGTACAATGAGCAGTTCTTC. Translated, it gives CAWSSSSGYNEQFF.

V and J are TRBV30 and TRBJ2-7, with D possibly TRBD2 on 5 matching bases. The germline V and J ends were trimmed by 2 bases and 5 bases, with 7 bases remaining between them. The CDR3 runs to 11 residues. Germline CDR1 is GTSNPN and CDR2 is SVGIG (reference sequence). The DNA of the CDR3 is TGTGCCTGGAGTTACGGGGACGAGCAGTACTTC. Protein sequence: CAWSYGDEQYF.

Of note for this clone: The junction differs from germline at one of its ends, possibly a read error. This sequence joins TRBV7-7 and TRBJ2-7; 7 bases line up with TRBD1. Germline CDR1 is SSHAT and CDR2 is FNYEAQ (reference sequence). CDR3 length: 15 amino acids. This CDR3 is CASSSPLQGAYEQYF. The CDR3 DNA reads as TGTGCTAGCAGCTCCCCCTTGCAGGGGGCCTACGAGCAGTACTTC.

This sequence joins TRBV21-1 and TRBJ2-3; TRBD2 was called by the table and not checked on the DNA. TRBV21-1 counts as a pseudogene. The CDR3 loop spans 17 amino acids. The CDR3 loop reads CASRRTGGPLLTDTQYF. The CDR3, as DNA: TGTGCCAGCAGAAGAACGGGCGGGCCCCTGCTCACAGATACGCAGTATTTT.

This chain uses TRBV12-5 with TRBJ1-2; 11 bases match TRBD1. Germline values: CDR1 LGHNT, CDR2 FRNRAP. J was trimmed by 3 bases and V by 6 bases; bases with no gene match: 6. CDR3 length equals 15 residues. Here the CDR3 DNA reads TGTGCTAGTGGCGGGGACAGGGGGTTGGACTATGGCTACACCTTC. This codes for CASGGDRGLDYGYTF.

The J gene is TRBJ2-7, the V gene TRBV28; 10 bases are shared with TRBD2. V shed 2 bases, J shed 0 bases, and the junction held 7 bases outside the gene matches. Germline V gene lookup returns CDR1 MDHEN and CDR2 SYDVKM. The CDR3 length is 17 residues. The CDR3 DNA reads TGTGCCAGCAGTTTACCTTCTAGCGGGAGCGGCTCCTACGAGCAGTACTTC. It translates to CASSLPSSGSGSYEQYF.

The chain has TRBV4-1 and TRBJ2-4; D remains unclear. V shed 0 bases and J shed 0 bases, with 12 bases lying between them. This CDR3 comprises 17 residues. Per germline, CDR1 MGHRA and CDR2 YSYEKL. In DNA form, the CDR3 reads TGCGCCAGCAGCCAAGAAGCTCCAACCCAAGCCAAAAACATTCAGTACTTC. Its translation: CASSQEAPTQAKNIQYF.

The chain joins TRBV9 to TRBJ2-7, with D unclear. The CDR3 runs 14 residues. The V end lost 0 bases, the J end lost 2 bases, and 9 bases lay between the germline ends. CDR1 SGDLS and CDR2 YYNGEE come from the germline V gene. Here the CDR3 DNA reads TGTGCCAGCAGCGTAGGATCTGCGACCTACGAGCAGTACTTC. This sequence encodes CASSVGSATYEQYF.

The V call is TRBV7-3, the J call TRBJ2-3; 7 nucleotides align to TRBD2. This CDR3 is 15 amino acids long. Germline loops: CDR1 SGHTA, CDR2 FQGTGA. The V gene end was trimmed by 3 bases and the J gene end by 5 bases; junction bases not matched to a gene: 8. CDR3 amino acids: CASSFWGRAGDTQYF. The CDR3 nucleotides read TGTGCCAGCAGCTTTTGGGGGAGGGCCGGAGATACGCAGTATTTT.

The chain joins TRBV9 to TRBJ2-3; 8 nucleotides align to TRBD1. From germline, CDR1 is SGDLS and CDR2 YYNGEE. This CDR3 is 20 amino acids long. V dropped 1 base and J dropped 0; count of bases not matched to a gene: 16. The CDR3, as DNA: TGTGCCAGCAGCGTAAAAGACGGCAGGGGGCCCGGTACTAGCACAGATACGCAGTATTTT. Translating gives CASSVKDGRGPGTSTDTQYF.

The CDR3 nucleotides read TGTGCCAGCAGTGGGTGGACAGGAGGGAACACAGATACGCAGTATTTT. This encodes CASSGWTGGNTDTQYF. The chain recombines TRBV6-1 with TRBJ2-3, with TRBD1 as a possible D gene (7 bases). The CDR3 consists of 16 residues. V lost 4 bases, J lost 2 bases, and 16 bases lay in between. Looked up from germline, CDR1 is MNHNS and CDR2 is SASEGT.

The gene calls are TRBV5-4 and TRBJ2-7; TRBD1 agrees at 9 bases. The germline gives CDR1 SGHNT, CDR2 YYREEE (reference sequence). This CDR3 region has 16 residues. V lost 6 bases and J lost 3; bases outside the gene matches: 13. CDR3 DNA sequence: TGTGCCAGCAAATTGGCCCCCGGGACAGGGAACTACGAGCAGTACTTC. Protein sequence: CASKLAPGTGNYEQYF. Supplemented by reference TRBV5-4 and TRBJ2-7, the full variable domain reads ETGVTQSPTHLIKTRGQQVTLRCSSQSGHNTVSWYQQALGQGPQFIFQYYREEENGRGNFPPRFSGLQFPNYSSELNVNALELDDSALYLCASKLAPGTGNYEQYFGPGTRLTVT.

In DNA, the CDR3 is TGTGCCAGCAGTTACGGGCGACCTAGCACAGATACGCAGTATTTT. Translated, it gives CASSYGRPSTDTQYF. V is TRBV6-5 and J is TRBJ2-3; D is unclear. Germline assignment: CDR1 MNHEY and CDR2 SVGAGI. Trimming removed 2 bases from V and 0 bases from J, with 9 bases in between. The CDR3 totals 15 residues.

V gene TRBV4-2 combines with J gene TRBJ2-3; 10 bases fit TRBD2. This CDR3 has 16 residues. The germline V gene has CDR1 LGHNA and CDR2 YNFKEQ. V trimming: 0 bases; J trimming: 1 base; junction bases outside the gene matches: 1. This CDR3 reads CASSQDLAGGTDTQYF. The CDR3 DNA follows: TGTGCCAGCAGCCAAGATCTAGCGGGGGGCACAGATACGCAGTATTTT.

The J gene is TRBJ1-6, the V gene TRBV27; 7 bases map to TRBD1. The V segment lost 4 bases and the J segment 2 bases; nucleotides outside the gene matches: 8. Germline assignment: CDR1 MNHEY and CDR2 SMNVEV (reference sequence). The CDR3 is 17 amino acids. CDR3 in amino acids: CASSSLTGATYNSPLHF. CDR3 coding DNA: TGTGCCAGCAGTTCACTTACAGGGGCCACCTATAATTCACCCCTCCACTTT.

CDR3 amino acids: CASSQRQEQETQYF. CDR3 DNA: TGCGCCAGCAGCCAACGACAGGAACAAGAGACCCAGTACTTC. The V and J genes are TRBV4-1 and TRBJ2-5; TRBD1 might be the D (6 bases). Germline V CDR1 and CDR2: MGHRA, YSYEKL. This CDR3 spans 14 amino acids. Trimming took off 2 bases at V and 2 bases at J, with 9 bases between the two ends.

This chain connects TRBV4-1 to TRBJ2-5; unclear D gene. The CDR3 covers 11 residues. V shed 4 bases and J shed 3 bases, with 3 bases lying between them. CDR1 and CDR2 from the germline V gene are MGHRA and YSYEKL. CDR3 loop: CASSLKETQYF. DNA for the CDR3: TGCGCCAGCAGCCTAAAAGAGACCCAGTACTTC.

This chain uses TRBV9 with TRBJ1-5; D not certain. V was shortened by 4 bases and J by 3 bases, with 8 bases between the two germline ends. The CDR3 has 13 residues. In germline, CDR1 is SGDLS, CDR2 YYNGEE. CDR3 sequence (DNA): TGTGCCAGCAGCCCAAATTCCAATCAGCCCCAGCATTTT. It encodes CASSPNSNQPQHF.

V and J are TRBV5-4 and TRBJ1-6; a possible D gene is TRBD1 (6 bases). V was cut by 3 bases and J by 7 bases, with 11 bases left in between. The CDR3 loop spans 14 amino acids. Germline CDR1 is SGHNT and CDR2 is YYREEE (reference sequence). CDR3 sequence reads: CASSSPGDNSPLHF. The DNA of the CDR3 is TGTGCCAGCAGCTCTCCAGGGGACAATTCACCCCTCCACTTT.

J is TRBJ2-2 and V is TRBV7-2, with 7 bases aligning to TRBD2. The CDR3 contains 15 residues. The germline gives CDR1 SGHTA, CDR2 FQGNSA. J gave up 1 base and V 5 bases, and 4 bases lay outside the gene matches. The CDR3 DNA sequence: TGTGCCAGCAGCCCGTGGGGGGGGAACACCGGGGAGCTGTTTTTT. As protein: CASSPWGGNTGELFF.

The chain uses TRBV7-9 and TRBJ2-5, with 7 positions matching TRBD2. Trimming at V came to 0 bases and at J to 5 bases, leaving 6 bases not matched to a gene. The CDR3 runs to 15 residues. The germline V gene has CDR1 SEHNR and CDR2 FQNEAQ (reference sequence). The CDR3 region is CASSLAPVGRETQYF. CDR3 bases: TGTGCCAGCAGCTTAGCGCCTGTCGGGAGGGAGACCCAGTACTTC.

With regard to this clone: Other DNA sequences in this specimen translate into the identical CDR3. The chain carries TRBV19 and TRBJ2-7; 8 positions match TRBD1. Trimming cost V 5 bases and J 6 bases; bases outside gene matches: 9. The CDR3 spans 14 residues. Germline CDR1 reads LNHDA; CDR2 reads SQIVND (reference sequence). CDR3 residues: CASSPRQGAREQYF. The CDR3 coding sequence is TGTGCCAGTAGTCCGCGGCAGGGGGCGCGCGAGCAGTACTTC.

The chain links TRBV27 to TRBJ2-7; tentatively, D is TRBD2 (6 bases). This CDR3 has 13 residues. Trimming took off 5 bases at V and 4 bases at J, with 12 bases between the two ends. CDR1 and CDR2 (germline): MNHEY, SMNVEV (reference sequence). DNA of the CDR3: TGTGCCAGCAGTCACCGGGACTTTTACGAGCAGTACTTC. It translates to CASSHRDFYEQYF.

The CDR3 spells CASCPQANTGELFF. The CDR3 DNA sequence: TGTGCCAGCTGCCCACAGGCGAACACCGGGGAGCTGTTTTTT. This chain joins TRBV2 and TRBJ2-2, with D maybe TRBD1 (5 bases). This CDR3 comprises 14 residues. V was cut by 8 bases and J by 0 bases, with 10 bases left in between. Germline loops: CDR1 SNHLY, CDR2 FYNNEI.